This record concerns one TCR beta chain sequence. As yet, its antigen is unknown. This sample was taken from a study of cytomegalovirus exposure and HLA in healthy donors. Overall study results and limits: Reportedly, diagnosis of cytomegalovirus status by the classifier showed high specificity and sensitivity. A later analysis found most CMV-associated TCR beta chains apparently HLA-restricted. Donors were assumed by presence/absence analyses to have roughly uniform sequencing depth. Earlier results showed most TCR beta V segments being productive about 87% or about 30% of the time.

The CDR3 is 15 amino acids. Germline lookup yields CDR1 SGHNT and CDR2 YYREEE (reference sequence). V gave up 0 bases and J gave up 4 bases; unmatched junction bases: 3. With 60 Vbeta and 13 Jbeta primers, the PCR was carried out. Sequencing was performed with immunoSEQ multiplex PCR; in TCRdb, only in-frame clones are kept and a portion is missing. The sample has some 94,000 clones, about 77% seen once. Sequencing was performed on PBMCs. The clonotype was recovered from a man aged 35-49 years in good health and CMV-seronegative. The chain couples TRBV5-4 to TRBJ2-2, with 7 bases matching TRBD1. In DNA form, the CDR3 reads TGTGCCAGCAGCTTGGGACAGGGTGCCACCGGGGAGCTGTTTTTT. Residues: CASSLGQGATGELFF. Variable domain in full (rest from reference TRBV5-4 and TRBJ2-2): ETGVTQSPTHLIKTRGQQVTLRCSSQSGHNTVSWYQQALGQGPQFIFQYYREEENGRGNFPPRFSGLQFPNYSSELNVNALELDDSALYLCASSLGQGATGELFFGEGSRLTVL.